This TCR beta chain was documented in a study of response to subunit inactivated influenza vaccine. Broader study findings: After each seasonal influenza vaccination, few new T cells are recruited, the authors suggested.

This clonotype was recorded once. Antigen unknown. The CDR3 spans 16 residues. Germline-derived CDR1 and CDR2 are KGHSH and LQKENI. Deletions cut 4 bases from V and 5 bases from J, with 20 bases between. A single record per CDR3 protein comes from TCRdb applying MiXCR to the RT-PCR reads. There are some 500,000 distinct CDR3 sequences in the sample; less than 30% occur only once, and less than 2.5% lies in the top ten. The clonotype comes from a man aged 50 to 59 who received an inactivated influenza vaccine. This sample comprised CD4+ T cells sorted from PBMCs, obtained roughly 5 days after vaccination. The J gene is TRBJ2-5, the V gene TRBV18; D perhaps matches TRBD2 (6 bases). CDR3 loop: CASSRELRRASETQYF. DNA for the CDR3: TGTGCCAGCTCACGCGAACTTAGGAGGGCCAGCGAGACCCAGTACTTC.